Listed below are T cell receptor beta chains from one sample, sequenced in a study of identical twins. TCRdb re-analysed the 5' RACE reads in MiXCR, keeping a single row per CDR3 protein. The table shows about 660,000 distinct CDR3 sequences, with 8.5% to 9.5% occurring only once. Another study also made use of these data, one on yellow fever vaccine responses in identical twins.

Sequencing input: PBMCs. The receptor source for this set is a young woman in good health. Each CDR3 is given with its conserved first and last residue. Each record gives: J gene, V gene, clone size, D gene, CDR3 DNA, CDR3 protein. A D gene is named only where the DNA matches it firmly. Clone size is not always given. Where it is, it says once, few, many or a class for expanded clones.

TRBJ2-7	TRBV5-1	many	TRBD1	TGCGCCAGCAGCACCGACAGGGGTCTTTACGACGAGCAGTACTTC	CASSTDRGLYDEQYF
TRBJ2-3	TRBV4-3	NA	NA	TGCGCCAGCAGCCAAGATGAGTTATGGGATACGCAGTATTTT	CASSQDELWDTQYF
TRBJ1-5	TRBV18	NA	NA	TGTGCCAGCTCACCACTTAGCAATCAGCCCCAGCATTTT	CASSPLSNQPQHF
TRBJ2-7	TRBV12-3/TRBV12-4	many	NA	TGTGCCAGCAGTTTGAGGCGGTACGAGCAGTACTTC	CASSLRRYEQYF
TRBJ2-1	TRBV12-3/TRBV12-4	many	NA	TGTGCCAGCAGTTTTTTAGCCGATTACAATGAGCAGTTCTTC	CASSFLADYNEQFF
TRBJ2-5	TRBV5-1	NA	TRBD2	TGCGCCAGCAGCTGGGGAACTAGCGAACAAGAGACCCAGTACTTC	CASSWGTSEQETQYF
TRBJ1-2	TRBV5-6	many	NA	TGTGCCAGCAGCTTGGGGACCCAGCTTGAAGGCTACACCTTC	CASSLGTQLEGYTF
TRBJ2-7	TRBV7-9	many	NA	TGTGCCAGCAGGAGTGGGGGGACTCTGGCCTACGAGCAGTACTTC	CASRSGGTLAYEQYF
TRBJ1-4	TRBV12-3/TRBV12-4	many	NA	TGTGCCAGCAGGGCTGGGACTAATGAAAAACTGTTTTTT	CASRAGTNEKLFF
TRBJ2-7	TRBV4-2	NA	TRBD2	TGTGCCAGCAGCGAACCGGGACTAGCGGACGAGCAGTACTTC	CASSEPGLADEQYF
TRBJ2-1	TRBV2	NA	NA	TGTGCCAGCGGACTTACCGACGGTGAGCAGTTCTTC	CASGLTDGEQFF
TRBJ1-3	TRBV5-1	few	NA	TGCGCCAGCAGCCGGGAGGGCCCAAGCGGAAACACCATATATTTT	CASSREGPSGNTIYF
TRBJ2-7	TRBV11-2	few	NA	TGTGCCAGCAGCTTGTTACAACAATACGAGCAGTACTTC	CASSLLQQYEQYF
TRBJ2-2	TRBV28	few	TRBD1	TGTGCCAGCAGTCGTCAGGACAGGGCCTATCCCGGGGAGCTGTTTTTT	CASSRQDRAYPGELFF
TRBJ2-7	TRBV27	few	NA	TGTGCCAGCAGAGCGGGACAGGCATACGAGCAGTACTTC	CASRAGQAYEQYF
TRBJ1-6	TRBV7-9	NA	TRBD1	TGTGCCAGCAGCCAAACAGGGGGCTATAATTCACCCCTCCACTTT	CASSQTGGYNSPLHF
TRBJ2-1	TRBV24-1	NA	NA	TGTGCCACCAGTGACTCTAACGTTTCGGGCCCGGAGCAGTTCTTC	CATSDSNVSGPEQFF
TRBJ2-1	TRBV15	NA	NA	TGTGCCACCAGCCCTCGTTTAAGCGCGGGTTCCCACAATGAGCAGTTCTTC	CATSPRLSAGSHNEQFF
TRBJ2-2	TRBV14	few	NA	TGTGCCAGCCGGGCGCTTGACACCGGGGAGCTGTTTTTT	CASRALDTGELFF
TRBJ2-3	TRBV2	few	TRBD2	TGTGCCAGCCACGGCCCGGGACTAGCGACCACAGATACGCAGTATTTT	CASHGPGLATTDTQYF
TRBJ2-7	TRBV20-1	NA	TRBD2	TGCAGTGCTAGAGATCCGCTAGCGGGCAGCTCCTACGAGCAGTACTTC	CSARDPLAGSSYEQYF
TRBJ2-5	TRBV7-2	few	TRBD2	TGTGCCAGCAGAAAGGGCGGGGGTGAGACCCAGTACTTC	CASRKGGGETQYF
TRBJ2-3	TRBV12-3/TRBV12-4	many	TRBD2	TGTGCCAGCAGTTTGGCGGGGGGACTTAGCACAGATACGCAGTATTTT	CASSLAGGLSTDTQYF
TRBJ2-6	TRBV24-1	NA	NA	TGTGCCACCAGTGATTTGGCCGGGGCTGGGGCCAACGTCCTGACTTTC	CATSDLAGAGANVLTF
TRBJ2-1	TRBV12-3/TRBV12-4	many	TRBD2	TGTGCCAGCAGTTTGATAGCGGGGGATGAGCAGTTCTTC	CASSLIAGDEQFF